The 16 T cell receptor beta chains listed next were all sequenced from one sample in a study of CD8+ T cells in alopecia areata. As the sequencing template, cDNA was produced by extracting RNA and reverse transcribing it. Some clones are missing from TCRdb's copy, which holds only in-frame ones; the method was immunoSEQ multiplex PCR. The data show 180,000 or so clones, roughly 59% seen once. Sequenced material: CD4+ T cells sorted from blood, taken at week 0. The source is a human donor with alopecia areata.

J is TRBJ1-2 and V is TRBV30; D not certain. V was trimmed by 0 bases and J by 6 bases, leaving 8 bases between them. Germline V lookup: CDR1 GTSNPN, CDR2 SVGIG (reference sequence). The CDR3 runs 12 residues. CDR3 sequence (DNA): TGTGCCTGGAGTGTAGCTAAACATGGCTACACCTTC. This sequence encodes CAWSVAKHGYTF.

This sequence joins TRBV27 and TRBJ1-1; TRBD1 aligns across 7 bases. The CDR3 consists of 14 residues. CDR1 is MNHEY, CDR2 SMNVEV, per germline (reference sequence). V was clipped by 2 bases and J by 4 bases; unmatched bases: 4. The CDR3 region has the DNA TGTGCCAGCAGTTTAGCTGGACAGGTCACTGAAGCTTTCTTT. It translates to CASSLAGQVTEAFF.

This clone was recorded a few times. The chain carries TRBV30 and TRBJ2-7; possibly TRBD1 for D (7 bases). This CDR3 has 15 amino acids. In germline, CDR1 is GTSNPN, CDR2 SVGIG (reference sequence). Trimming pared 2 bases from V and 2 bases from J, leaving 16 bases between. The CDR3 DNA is TGTGCCTGGAGTATAGGTGCGGGGACAGCCTACGAGCAGTACTTC. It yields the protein CAWSIGAGTAYEQYF.

CDR3 residues: CASSRILAKNTDTQYF. DNA for the CDR3: TGCGCCAGCAGCCGGATACTAGCGAAAAACACAGATACGCAGTATTTT. The rearrangement links TRBV4-1 to TRBJ2-3; 7 bases fit TRBD2. The CDR3 runs 16 residues. V was pared by 4 bases and J by 2 bases, with 9 bases of the junction left unmatched. Germline V gives CDR1 MGHRA, CDR2 YSYEKL.

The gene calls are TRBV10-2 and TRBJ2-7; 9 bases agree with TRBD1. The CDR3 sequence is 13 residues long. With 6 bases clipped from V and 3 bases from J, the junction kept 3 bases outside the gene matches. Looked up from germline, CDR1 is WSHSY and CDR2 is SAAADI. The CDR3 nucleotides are TGCGCCAGCAGGAGGACAGGGGACTACGAGCAGTACTTC. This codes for CASRRTGDYEQYF.

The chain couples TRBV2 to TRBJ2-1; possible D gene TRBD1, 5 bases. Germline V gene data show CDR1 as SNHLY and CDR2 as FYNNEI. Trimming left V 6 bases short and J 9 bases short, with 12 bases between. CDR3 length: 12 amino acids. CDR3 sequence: CASRGQGAEQFF. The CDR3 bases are TGTGCCAGCAGGGGCCAGGGCGCTGAGCAGTTCTTC.

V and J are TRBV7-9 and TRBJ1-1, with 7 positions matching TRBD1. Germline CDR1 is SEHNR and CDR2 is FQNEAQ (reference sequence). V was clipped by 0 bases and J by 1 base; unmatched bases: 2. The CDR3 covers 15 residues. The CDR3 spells CASSLAGTANTEAFF. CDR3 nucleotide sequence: TGTGCCAGCAGCTTAGCGGGGACAGCGAACACTGAAGCTTTCTTT.

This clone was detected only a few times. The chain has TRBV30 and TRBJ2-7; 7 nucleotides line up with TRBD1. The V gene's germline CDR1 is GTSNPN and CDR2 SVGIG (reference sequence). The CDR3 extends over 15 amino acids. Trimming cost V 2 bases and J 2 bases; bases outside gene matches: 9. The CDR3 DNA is TGTGCCTGGAGTACCAAGGGACAGTACCCCTACGAGCAGTACTTC. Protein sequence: CAWSTKGQYPYEQYF. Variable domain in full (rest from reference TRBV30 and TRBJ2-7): SQTIHQWPATLVQPVGSPLSLECTVEGTSNPNLYWYRQAAGRGLQLLFYSVGIGQISSEVPQNLSASRPQDRQFILSSKKLLLSDSGFYLCAWSTKGQYPYEQYFGPGTRLTVT.

CDR3 nucleotide sequence: TGTGCCACCAGTCGGCAGGTTCGATACGAGCAGTACTTC. Residues: CATSRQVRYEQYF. The chain carries TRBV15 and TRBJ2-7; D uncertain. Germline V CDR1 and CDR2: LNHNV, YYDKDF (reference sequence). This CDR3 is 13 amino acids long. V lost 6 bases, J lost 4 bases, and 13 bases lay in between.

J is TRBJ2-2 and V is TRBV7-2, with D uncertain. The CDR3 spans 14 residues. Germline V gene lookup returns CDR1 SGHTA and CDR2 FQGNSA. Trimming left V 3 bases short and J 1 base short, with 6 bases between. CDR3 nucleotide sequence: TGTGCCAGCAGCTTTAGGGTGAACACCGGGGAGCTGTTTTTT. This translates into CASSFRVNTGELFF.

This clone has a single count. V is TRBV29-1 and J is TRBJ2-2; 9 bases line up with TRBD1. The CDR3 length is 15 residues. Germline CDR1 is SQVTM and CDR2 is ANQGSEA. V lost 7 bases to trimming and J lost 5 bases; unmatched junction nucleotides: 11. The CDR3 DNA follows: TGCAGCGCGTCGCCCGGGACAGGGTATACCGGGGAGCTGTTTTTT. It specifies CSASPGTGYTGELFF.

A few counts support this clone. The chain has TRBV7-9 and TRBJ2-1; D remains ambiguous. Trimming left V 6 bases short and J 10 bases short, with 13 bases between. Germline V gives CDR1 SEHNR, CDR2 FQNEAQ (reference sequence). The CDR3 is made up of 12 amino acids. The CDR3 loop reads CASRLSKEEQFF. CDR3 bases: TGTGCCAGCAGGCTTAGCAAGGAGGAGCAGTTCTTC. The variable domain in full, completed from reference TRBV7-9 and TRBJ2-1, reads DTGVSQNPRHKITKRGQNVTFRCDPISEHNRLYWYRQTLGQGPEFLTYFQNEAQLEKSRLLSDRFSAERPKGSFSTLEIQRTEQGDSAMYLCASRLSKEEQFFGPGTRLTVL.

CDR3 sequence reads: CASSQEPGRYNEQFF. The CDR3 DNA reads TGCGCCAGCAGCCAAGAGCCCGGACGCTACAATGAGCAGTTCTTC. The rearrangement links TRBV4-3 to TRBJ2-1; D unresolved. There are 15 residues in the CDR3. V was cut by 0 bases and J by 3 bases, with 9 bases left in between. Germline CDR1 and CDR2: LGHNA and YSLEER.

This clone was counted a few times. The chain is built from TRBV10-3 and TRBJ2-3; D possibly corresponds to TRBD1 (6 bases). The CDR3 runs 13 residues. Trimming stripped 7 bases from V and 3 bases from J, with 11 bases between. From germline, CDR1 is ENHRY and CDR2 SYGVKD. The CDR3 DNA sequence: TGTGCCATCAAGCAGGGGATGACAGATACGCAGTATTTT. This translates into CAIKQGMTDTQYF.

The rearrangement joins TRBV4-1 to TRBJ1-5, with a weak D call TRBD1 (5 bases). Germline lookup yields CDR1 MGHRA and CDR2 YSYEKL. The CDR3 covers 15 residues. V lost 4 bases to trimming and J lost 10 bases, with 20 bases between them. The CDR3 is CASSPNPGRLSPQHF. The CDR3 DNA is TGCGCCAGCAGCCCGAACCCGGGACGCCTCTCCCCCCAGCATTTT.

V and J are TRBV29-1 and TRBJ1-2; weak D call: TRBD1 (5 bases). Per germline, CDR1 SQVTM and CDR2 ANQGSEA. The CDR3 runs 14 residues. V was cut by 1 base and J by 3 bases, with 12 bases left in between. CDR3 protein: CSVEGRLGDYGYTF. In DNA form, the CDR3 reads TGCAGCGTTGAAGGACGGTTAGGGGACTATGGCTACACCTTC.